One sample yielded the 30 T cell receptor beta chains listed below, sequenced in a study of technical replicates of blood from a few donors. Assay: immunoSEQ multiplex PCR; the TCRdb copy retains only in-frame clones and omits some. This table has tens of thousands of clones, 88% appearing once. The sample taken for sequencing was PBMCs. These receptors originate from a human donor in good health. Some clones in this sample may be carry-over from other donors' samples.

This chain joins TRBV9 and TRBJ1-4; D possibly corresponds to TRBD1 (5 bases). V was cut by 0 bases and J by 5 bases, with 11 bases left in between. Germline assignment: CDR1 SGDLS and CDR2 YYNGEE. The CDR3 length is 15 residues. CDR3 nucleotide sequence: TGTGCCAGCAGCGTAGGAGGCAGGGAAAATGAAAAACTGTTTTTT. Translation gives CASSVGGRENEKLFF.

V is TRBV6-5 and J is TRBJ2-3; TRBD2 matches at 13 bases. This CDR3 is built from 14 residues. After removal of 6 bases from V and 5 bases from J, the junction contained 2 bases not matched to a gene. The V gene's germline CDR1 is MNHEY and CDR2 SVGAGI. CDR3 DNA: TGTGCCAGCAGAACTAGCGGGGGGGGAGATACGCAGTATTTT. It specifies CASRTSGGGDTQYF.

The J gene is TRBJ2-7, the V gene TRBV11-2; 9 bases are shared with TRBD2. J gave up 0 bases and V 0 bases, and 0 bases lay outside the gene matches. This CDR3 region has 15 residues. Germline loops: CDR1 SGHAT, CDR2 FQNNGV. The CDR3 nucleotides are TGTGCCAGCAGCTTAGAGCGGGGGGGCTCCTACGAGCAGTACTTC. It yields the protein CASSLERGGSYEQYF.

V gene TRBV4-3 combines with J gene TRBJ2-1, with 8 nucleotides matching TRBD2. The CDR3 consists of 15 residues. The germline V gene encodes CDR1 LGHNA and CDR2 YSLEER. The J segment lost 10 bases and the V segment lost 1 base, leaving 9 bases of the junction unmatched. This CDR3 is CASSQGGTRGGEQFF. CDR3 coding DNA: TGCGCCAGCAGCCAAGGAGGGACTAGAGGGGGGGAGCAGTTCTTC.

The chain combines TRBV11-1 with TRBJ2-3, with a tentative D call TRBD2 (6 bases). CDR1 and CDR2 from the germline V gene are SGHAT and FQDESV (reference sequence). This CDR3 is built from 16 residues. V dropped 2 bases and J dropped 1 base, with 13 bases sitting between them. CDR3 region: CASSLLEGPRTDTQYF. Here the CDR3 DNA reads TGTGCCAGCAGCTTATTGGAGGGGCCACGCACAGATACGCAGTATTTT.

This clone was seen once. The V and J genes are TRBV29-1 and TRBJ2-5; D not certain. V was cut by 6 bases and J by 5 bases, with 16 bases left in between. The CDR3 totals 13 residues. Germline V gene sequence: CDR1 SQVTM, CDR2 ANQGSEA. The CDR3 coding sequence is TGCAGCGTAGATAAAGGTTCCAGGGAGACCCAGTACTTC. Protein product: CSVDKGSRETQYF.

The J gene is TRBJ1-4, the V gene TRBV6-4; D gene ambiguous. The CDR3 sequence is 17 residues long. Per germline, CDR1 MRHNA and CDR2 SNTAGT. The germline V and J ends were trimmed by 0 bases and 0 bases, with 11 bases remaining between them. This CDR3 reads CASSDSQMAATNEKLFF. CDR3 nucleotide sequence: TGTGCCAGCAGTGACTCCCAAATGGCGGCAACTAATGAAAAACTGTTTTTT.

The J gene is TRBJ2-5, the V gene TRBV7-9; possibly TRBD2 for D (6 bases). The CDR3 extends over 15 amino acids. Germline V gives CDR1 SEHNR, CDR2 FQNEAQ (reference sequence). V lost 5 bases and J lost 5, with 18 bases in between. The CDR3 bases are TGTGCCAGCAGCCCTAGGTCGGGGGTTGGGGAGACCCAGTACTTC. Encoded protein: CASSPRSGVGETQYF.

The rearrangement joins TRBV19 to TRBJ2-3; the match to TRBD2 covers 9 bases. Germline V gives CDR1 LNHDA, CDR2 SQIVND (reference sequence). The CDR3 contains 14 residues. Losses at the gene ends were 10 bases for V and 0 bases for J; bases not matched to a gene: 5. The CDR3 DNA sequence: TGTGCCACGAGACTAGCGGCAAGCACAGATACGCAGTATTTT. Translation gives CATRLAASTDTQYF.

The genes are TRBV5-1 and TRBJ1-6; 7 bases fit TRBD1. V lost 0 bases, J lost 7 bases, and 7 bases stayed unmatched. CDR3 length: 16 residues. The germline gives CDR1 SGHRS, CDR2 YFSETQ. This CDR3 is CASSLVEAGGNSPLHF. CDR3 bases: TGCGCCAGCAGCTTGGTAGAGGCAGGGGGAAATTCACCCCTCCACTTT.

V usage is TRBV7-2 and J usage is TRBJ1-6, with 10 bases aligning to TRBD1. This CDR3 spans 14 amino acids. V lost 6 bases and J lost 8; bases outside the gene matches: 4. CDR1 and CDR2 from the germline V gene are SGHTA and FQGNSA. The CDR3 spells CASRRDRGDSPLHF. The DNA for the CDR3 is TGTGCCAGCAGACGGGACAGGGGCGATTCACCCCTCCACTTT.

This rearrangement joins TRBV27 to TRBJ1-1; 10 nucleotides agree with TRBD1. Germline values: CDR1 MNHEY, CDR2 SMNVEV (reference sequence). The CDR3 runs to 13 residues. Trimming took 9 bases from V and 4 from J; bases not matched to a gene: 5. CDR3 sequence reads: CARKRTGGTEAFF. The CDR3, as DNA: TGTGCCAGGAAAAGGACAGGGGGCACTGAAGCTTTCTTT.

The rearrangement uses TRBV11-2 and TRBJ2-5; 9 nucleotides line up with TRBD2. Germline V gene sequence: CDR1 SGHAT, CDR2 FQNNGV. The length of the CDR3 is 17 residues. Losses at the gene ends were 5 bases for V and 0 bases for J; bases not matched to a gene: 10. The CDR3 loop is CASSPVGRGGYQETQYF. For the CDR3, the DNA is TGTGCCAGCAGCCCGGTTGGGCGGGGGGGGTACCAAGAGACCCAGTACTTC.

DNA for the CDR3: TGTGCCAGCAGTGAATCCGGGGGGACTGACGAGCAGTACTTC. This codes for CASSESGGTDEQYF. V and J are TRBV2 and TRBJ2-7; 7 bases match TRBD2. V lost 2 bases and J lost 5; bases outside the gene matches: 6. Germline CDR1 reads SNHLY; CDR2 reads FYNNEI. The CDR3 is 14 residues long. Based on the CDR3 plus reference TRBV2 and TRBJ2-7, the full variable domain is EPEVTQTPSHQVTQMGQEVILRCVPISNHLYFYWYRQILGQKVEFLVSFYNNEISEKSEIFDDQFSVERPDGSNFTLKIRSTKLEDSAMYFCASSESGGTDEQYFGPGTRLTVT.

J is TRBJ1-2 and V is TRBV5-4, with a weak D call TRBD1 (5 bases). The germline CDR1 and CDR2 sequences are SGHNT and YYREEE (reference sequence). The ends were cut back, 7 bases at V and 4 bases at J, with 20 bases in the middle. The CDR3 has 15 residues. The CDR3 region has the DNA TGTGCCAGCCACCCCGGGGGGGGGATAGGCTATGGCTACACCTTC. This gives the protein CASHPGGGIGYGYTF.

This chain uses TRBV7-7 with TRBJ2-1; 9 bases align to TRBD2. V shed 6 bases and J 13 bases; nucleotides not matched to a gene: 13. Germline V gene data show CDR1 as SSHAT and CDR2 as FNYEAQ (reference sequence). The CDR3 sequence is 14 residues long. CDR3 bases: TGTGCCAGCAGTACTAGTAGCGGGAGCAAGTTACAGTTCTTC. The encoded protein is CASSTSSGSKLQFF.

V and J are TRBV30 and TRBJ1-5, with D uncertain. The CDR3 extends over 17 amino acids. CDR1 is GTSNPN, CDR2 SVGIG, per germline (reference sequence). Trimming removed 0 bases at V and 6 bases at J, with 21 bases between. The CDR3 DNA sequence: TGTGCCTGGAGTGTATCCTTAGGGTTTAATGAGGGTCAGCCCCAGCATTTT. Translation: CAWSVSLGFNEGQPQHF.

This chain connects TRBV5-1 to TRBJ2-5, with D perhaps TRBD1 (5 bases). The V end was cut by 4 bases, the J end by 0 bases, with 13 bases between. The CDR3 totals 15 residues. Germline values: CDR1 SGHRS, CDR2 YFSETQ. CDR3 region: CASSLKDKYQETQYF. CDR3 in DNA: TGCGCCAGCAGCCTAAAGGACAAGTACCAAGAGACCCAGTACTTC.

The chain joins TRBV7-8 to TRBJ1-1; D is undetermined. This CDR3 is built from 18 residues. V was shortened by 2 bases and J by 1 base, with 20 bases between the two germline ends. Germline-derived CDR1 and CDR2 are SGHVS and FQNEAQ. CDR3 DNA: TGTGCCAGCAGCTTAAGGGAGGGAGGAACGCCGAGGAACACTGAAGCTTTCTTT. Amino acid sequence: CASSLREGGTPRNTEAFF. The full variable domain, its missing parts supplied by reference TRBV7-8 and TRBJ1-1, is GAGVSQSPRYKVAKRGQDVALRCDPISGHVSLFWYQQALGQGPEFLTYFQNEAQLDKSGLPSDRFFAERPEGSVSTLKIQRTQQEDSAVYLCASSLREGGTPRNTEAFFGQGTRLTVV.

This rearrangement joins TRBV5-6 to TRBJ2-4, with D tentatively TRBD2 (6 bases). The V end was cut by 5 bases, the J end by 1 base, with 16 bases between. CDR3 length: 16 amino acids. Germline V gene data show CDR1 as SGHDT and CDR2 as YYEEEE. The CDR3 sequence: CASSLAVLSAKNIQYF. In nucleotides, the CDR3 is TGTGCCAGCAGTTTAGCGGTACTTAGTGCCAAAAACATTCAGTACTTC.

CDR3 amino acids: CASSLGGLRDSYNEQFF. The CDR3 DNA follows: TGCGCCAGCAGCCTTGGGGGGTTGAGAGACTCCTACAATGAGCAGTTCTTC. The V call is TRBV4-1, the J call TRBJ2-1, with D perhaps TRBD2 (6 bases). The CDR3 has 17 residues. CDR1 MGHRA and CDR2 YSYEKL come from the germline V gene. Trimming cost V 4 bases and J 0 bases, with 16 bases left between them.

The chain joins TRBV13 to TRBJ1-2; a possible D gene is TRBD1 (5 bases). Germline V gene sequence: CDR1 PRHDT, CDR2 FYEKMQ (reference sequence). The CDR3 sequence is 14 residues long. Trimming removed 1 base from V and 8 bases from J, with 14 bases in between. DNA for the CDR3: TGTGCCAGCAGCTTAGTCGGCGGGGCAGAGGGCTACACCTTC. It specifies CASSLVGGAEGYTF.

This chain uses TRBV6-1 with TRBJ2-1; D may be TRBD1 (5 bases). V was trimmed by 1 base and J by 4 bases, leaving 17 bases between them. The CDR3 is 17 amino acids. Germline V gene sequence: CDR1 MNHNS, CDR2 SASEGT. The DNA for the CDR3 is TGTGCCAGCAGTGAAGGAAGACAGTCCCTCCGGTACAATGAGCAGTTCTTC. This sequence encodes CASSEGRQSLRYNEQFF.

The CDR3 coding sequence is TGTGCCCCCAGGGGGACGGGTGGCACAGATACGCAGTATTTT. Its protein product is CAPRGTGGTDTQYF. The V and J genes are TRBV2 and TRBJ2-3; 7 bases align to TRBD1. The CDR3 has 14 residues. With 11 bases clipped from V and 1 base from J, the junction kept 9 bases outside the gene matches. Germline V lookup: CDR1 SNHLY, CDR2 FYNNEI.

The rearrangement joins TRBV18 to TRBJ1-6, with 7 bases matching TRBD1. CDR1 KGHSH and CDR2 LQKENI come from the germline V gene. Trimming removed 3 bases from V and 10 bases from J; junction bases left unmatched: 9. The CDR3 has 15 residues. The CDR3: CASSPSEGAGSPLHF. In DNA, the CDR3 is TGTGCCAGCTCACCGTCCGAGGGGGCAGGCTCACCCCTCCACTTT.

This chain joins TRBV7-6 and TRBJ2-3; 11 bases fit TRBD2. Germline CDR1 reads SGHVS; CDR2 reads FNYEAQ. The CDR3 sequence is 17 residues long. V shed 1 base, J shed 2 bases, and the junction held 5 bases outside the gene matches. This CDR3 is CASSLEPSGGITDTQYF. The CDR3 DNA reads TGTGCCAGCAGCTTAGAGCCTAGCGGGGGGATCACAGATACGCAGTATTTT.

V gene TRBV5-4 combines with J gene TRBJ1-2; a weak D match, TRBD1 (5 bases). Per germline, CDR1 SGHNT and CDR2 YYREEE (reference sequence). Trimming shortened V by 0 bases and J by 7 bases, and 19 bases separated the two germline ends. This CDR3 comprises 16 residues. CDR3 DNA: TGTGCCAGCAGCTTGGCGGGGGGATTTTCGTTCGGTGGCTACACCTTC. Its protein is CASSLAGGFSFGGYTF.

CDR3 protein: CASSTADRNYGYTF. In DNA, the CDR3 is TGTGCCAGCAGCACCGCGGACAGGAACTATGGCTACACCTTC. V and J are TRBV7-9 and TRBJ1-2; 7 positions agree with TRBD1. The CDR3 loop spans 14 amino acids. With 5 bases clipped from V and 2 bases from J, the junction kept 5 bases outside the gene matches. The germline V gene has CDR1 SEHNR and CDR2 FQNEAQ (reference sequence).

The rearrangement joins TRBV4-3 to TRBJ1-1; D perhaps matches TRBD1 (5 bases). CDR1 is LGHNA and CDR2 is YSLEER in the germline V gene. The CDR3 sequence is 13 residues long. Trimming shortened V by 4 bases and J by 10 bases, and 16 bases separated the two germline ends. The CDR3 is CASSRDVREGAFF. The CDR3 nucleotides read TGCGCCAGCAGCCGGGATGTCAGGGAGGGAGCTTTCTTT.

V is TRBV7-8 and J is TRBJ1-5; no clear D gene. Trimming pared 0 bases from V and 6 bases from J, leaving 12 bases between. Germline V gives CDR1 SGHVS, CDR2 FQNEAQ. The CDR3 contains 15 residues. In DNA, the CDR3 is TGTGCCAGCAGCTTAGCGCCCGGGGTAGGTCAGCCCCAGCATTTT. Encoded protein: CASSLAPGVGQPQHF.